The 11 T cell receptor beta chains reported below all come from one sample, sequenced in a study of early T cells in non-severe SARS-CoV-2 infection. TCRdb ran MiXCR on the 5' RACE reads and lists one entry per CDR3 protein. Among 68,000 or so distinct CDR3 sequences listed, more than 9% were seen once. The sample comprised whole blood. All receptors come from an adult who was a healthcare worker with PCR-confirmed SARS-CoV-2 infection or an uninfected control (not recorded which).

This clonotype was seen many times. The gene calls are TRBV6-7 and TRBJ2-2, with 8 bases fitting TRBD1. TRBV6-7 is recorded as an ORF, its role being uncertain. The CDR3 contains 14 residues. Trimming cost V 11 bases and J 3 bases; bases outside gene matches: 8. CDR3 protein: CAGPGTGDTGELFF. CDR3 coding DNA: TGTGCCGGGCCCGGGACAGGAGACACCGGGGAGCTGTTTTTT.

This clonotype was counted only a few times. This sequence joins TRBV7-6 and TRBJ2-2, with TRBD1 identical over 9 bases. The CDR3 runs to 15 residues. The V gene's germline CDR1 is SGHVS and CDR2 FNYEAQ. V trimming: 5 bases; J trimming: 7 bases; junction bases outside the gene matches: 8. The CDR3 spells CASSPRQGGSGELFF. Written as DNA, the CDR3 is TGTGCCAGCAGCCCTAGACAGGGGGGAAGCGGGGAGCTGTTTTTT.

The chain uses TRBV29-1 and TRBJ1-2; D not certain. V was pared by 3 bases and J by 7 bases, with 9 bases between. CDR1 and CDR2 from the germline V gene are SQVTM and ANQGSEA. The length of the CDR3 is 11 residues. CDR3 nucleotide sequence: TGCAGCGTTGAGCGGGGATCTGGCTACACCTTC. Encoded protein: CSVERGSGYTF.

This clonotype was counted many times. CDR3 loop: CATSKPPGTGAYNEQFF. The CDR3 DNA sequence: TGTGCCACCAGCAAACCGCCCGGGACAGGGGCCTACAATGAGCAGTTCTTC. The chain joins TRBV15 to TRBJ2-1; TRBD1 matches 10 bases. The CDR3 is 17 amino acids. The J segment lost 2 bases and the V segment lost 4 bases, leaving 8 bases of the junction unmatched. Germline V gives CDR1 LNHNV, CDR2 YYDKDF (reference sequence).

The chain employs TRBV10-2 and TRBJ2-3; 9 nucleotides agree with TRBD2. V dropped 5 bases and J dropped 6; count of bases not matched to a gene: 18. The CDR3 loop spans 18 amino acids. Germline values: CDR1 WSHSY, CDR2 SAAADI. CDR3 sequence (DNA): TGCGCCAGCAGTCGAGCAAAGGAGACTAGCGGCATGATGGATACGCAGTATTTT. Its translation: CASSRAKETSGMMDTQYF.

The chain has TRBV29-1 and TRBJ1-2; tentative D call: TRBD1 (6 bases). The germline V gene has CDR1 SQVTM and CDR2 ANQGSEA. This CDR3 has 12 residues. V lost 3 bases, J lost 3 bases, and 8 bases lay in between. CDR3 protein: CSVDGGHYGYTF. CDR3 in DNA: TGCAGCGTTGACGGGGGCCACTATGGCTACACCTTC.

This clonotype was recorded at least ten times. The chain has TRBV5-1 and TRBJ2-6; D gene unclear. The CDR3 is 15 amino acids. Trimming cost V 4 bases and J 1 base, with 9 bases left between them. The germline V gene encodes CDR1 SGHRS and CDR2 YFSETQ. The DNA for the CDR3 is TGCGCCAGCAGCCCCGAGCGTTCTGGGGCCAACGTCCTGACTTTC. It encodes CASSPERSGANVLTF.

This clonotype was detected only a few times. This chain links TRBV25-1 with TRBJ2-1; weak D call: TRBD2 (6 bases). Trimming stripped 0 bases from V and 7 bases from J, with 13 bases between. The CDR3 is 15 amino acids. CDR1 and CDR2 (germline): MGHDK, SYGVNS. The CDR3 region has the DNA TGTGCCAGCAGTGAATATGCGGGGCAGGAGAATGAGCAGTTCTTC. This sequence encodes CASSEYAGQENEQFF.

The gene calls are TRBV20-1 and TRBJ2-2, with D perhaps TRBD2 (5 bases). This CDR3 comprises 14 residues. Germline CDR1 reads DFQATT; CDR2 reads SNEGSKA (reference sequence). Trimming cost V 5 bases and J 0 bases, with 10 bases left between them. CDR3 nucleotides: TGCAGTGCTCGGGGTGCCGCGAACACCGGGGAGCTGTTTTTT. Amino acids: CSARGAANTGELFF.

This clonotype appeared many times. The CDR3 reads CASGWTGTSSIWSGANVLTF. The CDR3 bases are TGTGCTAGTGGTTGGACCGGGACTAGCAGCATTTGGTCTGGGGCCAACGTCCTGACTTTC. The chain joins TRBV12-5 to TRBJ2-6; 9 nucleotides match TRBD2. Losses at the gene ends were 4 bases for V and 1 base for J; bases not matched to a gene: 14. The CDR3 consists of 20 residues. CDR1 is LGHNT, CDR2 FRNRAP, per germline.

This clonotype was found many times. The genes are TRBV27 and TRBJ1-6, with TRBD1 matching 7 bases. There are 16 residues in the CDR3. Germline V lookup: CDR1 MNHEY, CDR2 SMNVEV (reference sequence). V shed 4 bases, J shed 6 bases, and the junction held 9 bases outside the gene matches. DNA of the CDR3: TGTGCCAGCAGTTCTCATCCGGGACAGCCTAATTCACCCCTCCACTTT. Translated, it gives CASSSHPGQPNSPLHF.